The 24 T cell receptor beta chains reported below all come from one sample, sequenced in a study of siplizumab effects on memory and regulatory T cells. Only in-frame clones appear in the TCRdb table, and some are missing; sequencing was by immunoSEQ multiplex PCR. The sample holds under 110,000 clones, 92% seen once. Input material: non-Treg CD4+ T cells sorted from blood. The receptors were gathered from a human donor in good health.

This clone was found once. V gene TRBV5-1 combines with J gene TRBJ2-5, with D perhaps TRBD2 (6 bases). Germline-derived CDR1 and CDR2 are SGHRS and YFSETQ. V dropped 0 bases and J dropped 5 bases, with 8 bases sitting between them. The CDR3 length is 13 residues. CDR3 DNA: TGCGCCAGCAGCTTGGTCGGAGGGGAGACCCAGTACTTC. Encoded protein: CASSLVGGETQYF.

This chain links TRBV5-4 with TRBJ2-7; 8 positions match TRBD1. The CDR3 consists of 15 residues. Trimming took 4 bases from V and 2 from J; bases not matched to a gene: 8. The germline gives CDR1 SGHNT, CDR2 YYREEE (reference sequence). CDR3 amino acids: CASSQNGQGTYEQYF. The CDR3 DNA reads as TGTGCCAGCAGCCAGAACGGACAGGGTACCTACGAGCAGTACTTC.

V is TRBV10-2 and J is TRBJ2-3; 7 bases are shared with TRBD2. The V and J ends lost 5 bases and 4 bases, in that order; junction bases with no gene match: 9. The CDR3 spans 15 residues. Germline assignment: CDR1 WSHSY and CDR2 SAAADI. The CDR3 nucleotides read TGCGCCAGCAGTAAAGGCGGGAGAAGCGCAGATACGCAGTATTTT. Protein product: CASSKGGRSADTQYF.

This clone has more than one count but fewer than ten. The CDR3, as DNA: TGTGCCAGCAACACAAAAGGGACAGGGATGCTAAATGAGCAGTTCTTC. As protein: CASNTKGTGMLNEQFF. The chain has TRBV18 and TRBJ2-1; 9 bases are shared with TRBD1. Germline values: CDR1 KGHSH, CDR2 LQKENI. J lost 7 bases, V lost 8 bases, and 15 bases had no gene match. This CDR3 has 16 amino acids.

This sequence joins TRBV4-1 and TRBJ1-1; 9 nucleotides agree with TRBD1. The germline V gene has CDR1 MGHRA and CDR2 YSYEKL. The CDR3 length is 15 residues. V was clipped by 2 bases and J by 1 base; unmatched bases: 2. CDR3 in amino acids: CASSQPGQGNTEAFF. Written as DNA, the CDR3 is TGCGCCAGCAGCCAACCGGGACAGGGGAACACTGAAGCTTTCTTT.

In its sample, this clone was seen once. The genes are TRBV7-3 and TRBJ2-1, with 10 bases lining up with TRBD2. Germline CDR1 reads SGHTA; CDR2 reads FQGTGA. V was pared by 2 bases and J by 2 bases, with 0 bases of the junction left unmatched. The CDR3 totals 15 residues. CDR3 protein: CASSLLAGAYNEQFF. The CDR3 DNA reads as TGTGCCAGCAGCTTACTAGCGGGAGCCTACAATGAGCAGTTCTTC.

This clone was seen just once. V is TRBV7-8 and J is TRBJ2-1, with 8 bases that match TRBD2. The germline V gene has CDR1 SGHVS and CDR2 FQNEAQ. The CDR3 length is 13 residues. The V segment lost 4 bases and the J segment 10 bases; nucleotides outside the gene matches: 6. Here the CDR3 reads CASSSRLAREQFF. The CDR3 DNA sequence: TGTGCCAGCAGCTCCCGACTAGCGAGAGAGCAGTTCTTC.

This clone was found a few times. The chain carries TRBV6-1 and TRBJ1-1, with unresolved D. The germline gives CDR1 MNHNS, CDR2 SASEGT. V was shortened by 0 bases and J by 4 bases, with 15 bases between the two germline ends. The CDR3 sequence is 16 residues long. CDR3 DNA sequence: TGTGCCAGCAGTGAAGCTGGACTCTTGAGGGCCACTGAAGCTTTCTTT. Translated: CASSEAGLLRATEAFF.

The V gene is TRBV18, the J gene TRBJ2-1; 8 nucleotides match TRBD2. V was pared by 5 bases and J by 8 bases, with 11 bases of the junction left unmatched. Germline V gene lookup returns CDR1 KGHSH and CDR2 LQKENI. This CDR3 has 15 amino acids. The CDR3 region has the DNA TGTGCCAGCTCAGAGCGACTGTCGGGAGGGTATGAGCAGTTCTTC. Its protein product is CASSERLSGGYEQFF.

The chain recombines TRBV28 with TRBJ2-5, with 8 bases fitting TRBD1. This CDR3 has 13 amino acids. Trimming took 6 bases from V and 5 from J; bases not matched to a gene: 5. Germline lookup yields CDR1 MDHEN and CDR2 SYDVKM. The CDR3 loop reads CASSSGGLETQYF. For the CDR3, the DNA is TGTGCCAGCAGCTCAGGGGGCCTGGAGACCCAGTACTTC. Based on the CDR3 plus reference TRBV28 and TRBJ2-5, the full variable domain is DVKVTQSSRYLVKRTGEKVFLECVQDMDHENMFWYRQDPGLGLRLIYFSYDVKMKEKGDIPEGYSVSREKKERFSLILESASTNQTSMYLCASSSGGLETQYFGPGTRLLVL.

The rearrangement uses TRBV29-1 and TRBJ1-2, with unresolved D. Germline assignment: CDR1 SQVTM and CDR2 ANQGSEA. This CDR3 contains 8 residues. The CDR3 DNA reads TGCAGTGCCTATGGCTACACCTTC. Its protein is CSAYGYTF.

The chain is built from TRBV9 and TRBJ2-7, with D tentatively TRBD2 (6 bases). Trimming shortened V by 4 bases and J by 6 bases, and 14 bases separated the two germline ends. This CDR3 contains 13 residues. Germline CDR1 is SGDLS and CDR2 is YYNGEE. The chain's CDR3 is CASSTGGPREQYF. In DNA, the CDR3 is TGTGCCAGCAGCACCGGAGGGCCTCGCGAGCAGTACTTC.

The chain employs TRBV5-1 and TRBJ2-5; D gene uncertain. CDR3 length: 14 residues. CDR1 and CDR2 (germline): SGHRS, YFSETQ. V lost 0 bases, J lost 5 bases, and 11 bases lay in between. The CDR3 nucleotides are TGCGCCAGCAGCTTGGTCGGAACCGGGGAGACCCAGTACTTC. This sequence encodes CASSLVGTGETQYF. The variable domain in full, completed from reference TRBV5-1 and TRBJ2-5, reads KAGVTQTPRYLIKTRGQQVTLSCSPISGHRSVSWYQQTPGQGLQFLFEYFSETQRNKGNFPGRFSGRQFSNSRSEMNVSTLELGDSALYLCASSLVGTGETQYFGPGTRLLVL.

Concerning this clone: Other DNA sequences in the same sample also yield this CDR3. This rearrangement joins TRBV25-1 to TRBJ2-3; D gene uncertain. V lost 4 bases to trimming and J lost 0 bases, with 11 bases between them. The CDR3 spans 15 residues. In germline, CDR1 is MGHDK, CDR2 SYGVNS. This chain's CDR3 is CASSARYLSTDTQYF. For the CDR3, the DNA is TGTGCCAGCAGTGCCAGGTATCTCAGCACAGATACGCAGTATTTT.

This chain connects TRBV6-5 to TRBJ2-7, with D possibly matching TRBD1 (6 bases). Trimming took 5 bases from V and 2 from J, leaving 13 bases between them. CDR1 MNHEY and CDR2 SVGAGI come from the germline V gene. CDR3 size: 14 residues. This CDR3 reads CASSDGSGAYEQYF. The CDR3 coding sequence is TGTGCCAGCAGTGACGGATCAGGGGCCTACGAGCAGTACTTC.

The V gene is TRBV19, the J gene TRBJ1-1, with 8 bases lining up with TRBD1. The CDR3 has 15 residues. Germline V gives CDR1 LNHDA, CDR2 SQIVND (reference sequence). V trimming: 5 bases; J trimming: 2 bases; junction bases outside the gene matches: 7. The CDR3 here is CASSDYGQGNTEAFF. The DNA of the CDR3 is TGTGCCAGTAGTGACTACGGACAGGGAAACACTGAAGCTTTCTTT. Combining the CDR3 with reference TRBV19 and TRBJ1-1 gives the whole variable domain DGGITQSPKYLFRKEGQNVTLSCEQNLNHDAMYWYRQDPGQGLRLIYYSQIVNDFQKGDIAEGYSVSREKKESFPLTVTSAQKNPTAFYLCASSDYGQGNTEAFFGQGTRLTVV.

This clone was observed a single time. This sequence joins TRBV9 and TRBJ2-3; D call uncertain. V was pared by 4 bases and J by 3 bases, with 15 bases between. This CDR3 is built from 15 residues. CDR1 is SGDLS, CDR2 YYNGEE, per germline. CDR3 sequence: CASSLPGPRTDTQYF. The CDR3 bases are TGTGCCAGCAGCCTCCCCGGGCCTAGAACAGATACGCAGTATTTT.

V and J are TRBV7-8 and TRBJ2-1, with D hard to call. The V and J ends lost 5 bases and 0 bases respectively, with 11 bases between them. CDR3 length: 15 residues. Germline-derived CDR1 and CDR2 are SGHVS and FQNEAQ. The CDR3 DNA sequence: TGTGCCAGCAGCCGCCGACTTGCCTCCTACAATGAGCAGTTCTTC. As protein: CASSRRLASYNEQFF.

The chain couples TRBV10-3 to TRBJ1-1; D might be TRBD1 (5 bases). The CDR3 sequence is 15 residues long. Deletions cut 3 bases from V and 5 bases from J, with 16 bases between. Germline lookup yields CDR1 ENHRY and CDR2 SYGVKD. In DNA form, the CDR3 reads TGTGCCATCAGTGATGACAAGGGGCGCAGGACTGAAGCTTTCTTT. Its translation: CAISDDKGRRTEAFF.

The V and J genes are TRBV28 and TRBJ1-2; D remains ambiguous. The CDR3 spans 14 residues. Trimming stripped 2 bases from V and 4 bases from J, with 11 bases between. Looked up from germline, CDR1 is MDHEN and CDR2 is SYDVKM. CDR3 amino acids: CASSLKGGGYGYTF. The CDR3 DNA reads as TGTGCCAGCAGTTTAAAGGGAGGAGGCTATGGCTACACCTTC.

This chain uses TRBV5-1 with TRBJ2-3; tentative D call: TRBD2 (5 bases). Germline V CDR1 and CDR2: SGHRS, YFSETQ. V shed 0 bases and J shed 4 bases, with 12 bases lying between them. The CDR3 has 15 amino acids. The CDR3 region has the DNA TGCGCCAGCAGCTTGGCGGGCGGGCGTGCAGATACGCAGTATTTT. Translated, it gives CASSLAGGRADTQYF.

This chain connects TRBV10-3 to TRBJ2-5, with TRBD2 matching over 9 bases. Germline loops: CDR1 ENHRY, CDR2 SYGVKD. The CDR3 loop spans 14 amino acids. The ends lost 7 bases at V and 2 bases at J; junction bases unmatched: 5. The DNA for the CDR3 is TGTGCCATCATGGCGGGAGGGTGGCAAGAGACCCAGTACTTC. This gives the protein CAIMAGGWQETQYF.

The chain uses TRBV6-6 and TRBJ1-2, with D uncertain. The germline V gene has CDR1 MNHNY and CDR2 SVGAGI (reference sequence). The CDR3 sequence is 13 residues long. Between the trimmed V and J ends, which lost 5 bases and 7 bases, there was a span of 14 bases. CDR3 DNA: TGTGCCAGCAGTATACGGTCGGGTACTGGCTACACCTTC. It specifies CASSIRSGTGYTF.

The chain employs TRBV19 and TRBJ2-4, with a possible D match to TRBD1 (6 bases). The V end was cut by 11 bases, the J end by 0 bases, with 14 bases between. CDR3 length: 14 residues. Germline CDR1 reads LNHDA; CDR2 reads SQIVND (reference sequence). CDR3 protein: CASKEGVAKNIQYF. The DNA of the CDR3 is TGTGCCTCCAAAGAGGGGGTAGCCAAAAACATTCAGTACTTC.